Shown below are 21 T cell receptor beta chains from a single sample sequenced in a study of type 1 regulatory T cells. TCRdb fed the reads into MiXCR, producing one record per CDR3 protein. The sample includes roughly 67,000 distinct CDR3 sequences, about 69% seen only once; the top ten take 7.6%. No cognate antigen is known for these TCRs. Specimen: cultured T cells, either the whole culture or a sorted T cell fraction (not recorded which). The subset here: Tr1-enriched cell product generated in vitro against host alloantigens. The origin of the receptors is a human donor in good health.

The chain carries TRBV20-1 and TRBJ1-1, with 12 nucleotides matching TRBD1. This CDR3 has 20 amino acids. The V gene's germline CDR1 is DFQATT and CDR2 SNEGSKA (reference sequence). V lost 0 bases, J lost 0 bases, and 14 bases stayed unmatched. The CDR3 is CSARDPSFGTGGSMNTEAFF. The CDR3 DNA is TGCAGTGCTAGAGATCCTAGTTTCGGGACAGGGGGCTCAATGAACACTGAAGCTTTCTTT.

In its sample, this clonotype was seen a few times. This chain joins TRBV6-6 and TRBJ1-5; D is uncertain. V lost 2 bases, J lost 4 bases, and 9 bases lay in between. The CDR3 is 14 residues long. Germline V gene lookup returns CDR1 MNHNY and CDR2 SVGAGI (reference sequence). The CDR3: CASSYTEANQPQHF. In DNA form, the CDR3 reads TGTGCCAGCAGTTACACAGAGGCAAATCAGCCCCAGCATTTT.

The V gene is TRBV9, the J gene TRBJ2-3; TRBD2 agrees at 9 bases. Germline assignment: CDR1 SGDLS and CDR2 YYNGEE. The V and J ends lost 3 bases and 1 base, in that order; junction bases with no gene match: 3. CDR3 length equals 15 residues. As DNA, the CDR3 is TGTGCCAGCAGCGGTAGCGGGAGAGGCACAGATACGCAGTATTTT. It specifies CASSGSGRGTDTQYF.

V and J are TRBV24-1 and TRBJ2-2; D unresolved. V lost 3 bases and J lost 0, with 13 bases in between. CDR3 length: 17 residues. Per the germline V gene, CDR1 is KGHDR and CDR2 is SFDVKD. The CDR3 nucleotides read TGTGCCACCAGTGATGGTAGGCGCCGAGCGAACACCGGGGAGCTGTTTTTT. Translating it yields CATSDGRRRANTGELFF.

The genes are TRBV25-1 and TRBJ2-1; the D is unclear. This CDR3 contains 13 residues. Trimming removed 4 bases from V and 3 bases from J, with 7 bases in between. Germline CDR1 and CDR2: MGHDK and SYGVNS. The CDR3 here is CASSVGNYNEQFF. CDR3 sequence (DNA): TGTGCCAGCAGTGTTGGCAACTACAATGAGCAGTTCTTC.

This clonotype was counted only a few times. V and J are TRBV4-1 and TRBJ2-3, with D perhaps matching TRBD1 or TRBD2 (5 bases each). CDR3 size: 13 residues. Deletions cut 4 bases from V and 4 bases from J, with 9 bases between. Germline-derived CDR1 and CDR2 are MGHRA and YSYEKL. CDR3 sequence (DNA): TGCGCCAGCAGCCGGGGACCGTCAGATACGCAGTATTTT. The encoded protein is CASSRGPSDTQYF.

This clonotype was detected a few times. The J gene is TRBJ1-1, the V gene TRBV11-2; D not resolved. Germline CDR1 SGHAT, CDR2 FQNNGV. Trimming shortened V by 5 bases and J by 6 bases, and 7 bases separated the two germline ends. This CDR3 region has 11 residues. In DNA, the CDR3 is TGTGCCAGCAGCACGATGGCTGAAGCTTTCTTT. Translated: CASSTMAEAFF.

The V and J genes are TRBV19 and TRBJ2-7, with D perhaps being TRBD1 or TRBD2 (5 bases each). The CDR3 spans 14 residues. Trimming took 6 bases from V and 5 from J, leaving 17 bases between them. Germline values: CDR1 LNHDA, CDR2 SQIVND (reference sequence). The CDR3 protein is CASSPNWRGDEQYF. Here the CDR3 DNA reads TGTGCCAGTAGCCCTAATTGGAGAGGGGACGAGCAGTACTTC.

The DNA of the CDR3 is TGTGCCAGCAGTGACGCGGGCAGCTCCTACAATGAGCAGTTCTTC. Translation: CASSDAGSSYNEQFF. This chain links TRBV2 with TRBJ2-1, with D perhaps TRBD2 (5 bases). The germline gives CDR1 SNHLY, CDR2 FYNNEI. The CDR3 is made up of 15 amino acids. V lost 3 bases and J 0 bases, leaving 9 bases between the germline ends.

The chain joins TRBV7-2 to TRBJ2-1, with TRBD2 identical over 8 bases. Germline-derived CDR1 and CDR2 are SGHTA and FQGNSA. J lost 8 bases, V lost 5 bases, and 11 bases had no gene match. CDR3 length: 15 residues. CDR3 coding DNA: TGTGCCAGCAGCCTTGGACTAGCCTCAAGTTATGAGCAGTTCTTC. Translation gives CASSLGLASSYEQFF.

The rearrangement uses TRBV4-1 and TRBJ2-1; unclear D gene. This CDR3 has 14 amino acids. Germline values: CDR1 MGHRA, CDR2 YSYEKL. With 3 bases removed from V and 9 bases from J, the gap between germline ends came to 15 bases. CDR3 region: CASSHLLASAEQFF. The DNA of the CDR3 is TGCGCCAGCAGCCATTTGCTCGCTTCGGCTGAGCAGTTCTTC.

The V and J genes are TRBV27 and TRBJ2-2; D is perhaps TRBD1 (6 bases). Looked up from germline, CDR1 is MNHEY and CDR2 is SMNVEV (reference sequence). CDR3 length: 14 residues. Between the trimmed V and J ends, which lost 8 bases and 2 bases, there was a span of 12 bases. Here the CDR3 reads CASGTRENTGELFF. The CDR3 nucleotides are TGTGCCAGCGGGACACGAGAAAACACCGGGGAGCTGTTTTTT.

CDR3 sequence reads: CASSQTPGTGHGYTF. As DNA, the CDR3 is TGCGCCAGCAGCCAAACCCCCGGGACAGGGCATGGCTACACCTTC. This chain joins TRBV4-3 and TRBJ1-2; 9 bases are shared with TRBD1. Per germline, CDR1 LGHNA and CDR2 YSLEER. The CDR3 is 15 amino acids. Losses at the gene ends were 2 bases for V and 6 bases for J; bases not matched to a gene: 7.

The rearrangement uses TRBV12-3 or TRBV12-4 and TRBJ2-3, with 9 bases matching TRBD1. The CDR3 length is 14 residues. V was clipped by 5 bases and J by 4 bases; unmatched bases: 4. CDR3 sequence reads: CASSTGTGPDTQYF. DNA of the CDR3: TGTGCCAGCAGTACCGGGACAGGGCCAGATACGCAGTATTTT.

Notes on this clonotype: A read error may account for a junction end that differs from germline. The V and J genes are TRBV27 and TRBJ1-1; D gene ambiguous. This CDR3 comprises 13 residues. Germline CDR1 and CDR2: MNHEY and SMNVEV (reference sequence). Written as DNA, the CDR3 is TGTGCCAGCAGCCCAGGAGGACCTTCCGTCTGTCTCTTT. This encodes CASSPGGPSVCLF.

This clonotype was detected a few times. This sequence joins TRBV5-1 and TRBJ2-3, with TRBD1 identical over 10 bases. Germline V gives CDR1 SGHRS, CDR2 YFSETQ. There are 15 residues in the CDR3. After removal of 4 bases from V and 2 bases from J, the junction contained 4 bases not matched to a gene. CDR3 sequence (DNA): TGCGCCAGCAGCCGGGACAGGGGAGACACAGATACGCAGTATTTT. Protein: CASSRDRGDTDTQYF.

This clonotype was recorded a few times. This chain connects TRBV2 to TRBJ2-3, with a tentative D call TRBD2 (5 bases). CDR3 size: 12 residues. The germline gives CDR1 SNHLY, CDR2 FYNNEI. Trimming pared 8 bases from V and 2 bases from J, leaving 8 bases between. The chain's CDR3 is CASHRDTDTQYF. As DNA, the CDR3 is TGTGCCAGCCACCGGGACACAGATACGCAGTATTTT.

The V call is TRBV9, the J call TRBJ2-1, with 8 bases fitting TRBD2. The length of the CDR3 is 16 residues. Per germline, CDR1 SGDLS and CDR2 YYNGEE. V shed 2 bases and J 0 bases; nucleotides not matched to a gene: 4. CDR3 nucleotide sequence: TGTGCCAGCAGCGTCTCACTAGCGGCCTCCTACAATGAGCAGTTCTTC. Amino acids: CASSVSLAASYNEQFF.

This chain connects TRBV30 to TRBJ1-5, with D possibly being TRBD1 (6 bases). Per the germline V gene, CDR1 is GTSNPN and CDR2 is SVGIG (reference sequence). The V end was cut by 2 bases, the J end by 4 bases, with 15 bases between. This CDR3 spans 15 amino acids. The CDR3 is CAWSTNYTGNQPQHF. In nucleotides, the CDR3 is TGTGCCTGGAGTACGAACTATACAGGGAATCAGCCCCAGCATTTT.

This chain joins TRBV20-1 and TRBJ1-5; D might be TRBD1 (6 bases). This CDR3 spans 14 amino acids. Germline-derived CDR1 and CDR2 are DFQATT and SNEGSKA (reference sequence). The V and J ends lost 6 bases and 5 bases respectively, with 17 bases between them. CDR3 sequence (DNA): TGCAGTGCGGGTACTGTGGGGGCCGATCAGCCCCAGCATTTT. Amino acids: CSAGTVGADQPQHF.

The V and J genes are TRBV11-2 and TRBJ2-1, with a weak D call TRBD2 (5 bases). The CDR3 sequence is 16 residues long. The V end lost 6 bases, the J end lost 3 bases, and 18 bases lay between the germline ends. CDR1 SGHAT and CDR2 FQNNGV come from the germline V gene. DNA of the CDR3: TGTGCCAGCAGGGGGAGATCTTCGCTGCGCTACAATGAGCAGTTCTTC. Translation: CASRGRSSLRYNEQFF.